This TCR beta chain derives from a study of control samples from healthy donors and cancer patients. Germline V gene data show CDR1 as KGHDR and CDR2 as SFDVKD. The CDR3 is 16 amino acids. Trimming cost V 5 bases and J 3 bases; bases outside gene matches: 5. Produced via immunoSEQ multiplex PCR; TCRdb's table is partial and in-frame only. The table has 110,000 to 150,000 clones, around 90% seen once. The origin of this receptor is a man aged 30-40 years in good health. The source material was blood. The chain is built from TRBV24-1 and TRBJ2-1; 11 nucleotides align to TRBD2. The DNA of the CDR3 is TGTGCCACCAGTGGCACCGGGACTAGCGGCTACAATGAGCAGTTCTTC. Amino acids: CATSGTGTSGYNEQFF.